This TCR beta chain was found in a study of somatic mutations in cytotoxic T cells in rheumatoid arthritis (dated by TCRdb to about 2017). About the full investigation: Before any treatment started and right after they were diagnosed, patients gave peripheral blood samples (less than 33 ml EDTA). Sorted V beta1+ cells also underwent TCRB sequencing, and some V beta antibody-stained T-cell populations were flow-sorted at nearly 100% purity on a FACSAria II or Sony SH800. To characterize clonality, the study used TCRB deep sequencing while asking whether somatic mutations are carried by expanded CD8+ T-cell clones in newly diagnosed, untreated rheumatoid arthritis. For 65 to 70 rheumatoid arthritis patients and 20 healthy controls, TCRB deep sequencing was carried out. Patient and control groups had essentially identical median ages. Broad study findings and their caveats: Healthy controls showed no age-related increase in CD8+ clonality, whereas patients did (Spearman r ≈ 0.49). There was no significant difference in CD8+ T-cell clonality between rheumatoid arthritis patients and age-matched healthy controls. No adjustment for multiple comparisons was made for the slight TRBV07 underrepresentation in patients. The antigen targets of the expanded CD8+ clones were unknown, and absence from virus-specific databases did not rule out viral specificity. In about an eighth of the roughly 60 patients the largest CD8+ clone exceeded 20% of CD8+ cells, and several identical CD8+ TCRB sequences were shared between blood and synovial fluid.

On an AutoMACS, CD4+ and CD8+ cells were isolated via positive magnetic bead selection, and their purity was verified by flow cytometry. Clonal expansions were first screened by flow cytometry with a TCR V beta antibody panel, then characterized by TCRB deep sequencing of sorted CD8+ fractions. Ficoll-Paque PLUS density gradient separation was used to isolate peripheral blood mononuclear cells. DNA from CD4-enriched, CD8-enriched or PBMC samples was extracted using Nucleospin Tissue or Tissue XS kits and then quantified on a Qubit 2.0 fluorometer. In regard to this clone: Its antigen has not been determined. Nothing much larger sits one base from this clone, and base qualities are not available.

The immunoSEQ assay was applied to genomic DNA for TCRB CDR3 sequencing. Per the source publication's procedure: Published virus-specific TCRB sequences were compared with patient CD8+ clones larger than 1%, and only a few matches were found. Nothing other than productive TCRB rearrangements was included in the analyses. Clonality was expressed as a Shannon entropy-based productive clonality index, with each clone defined by a unique TCRB CDR3 sequence. Repertoire overlap between two samples was calculated from the template counts of each clone relative to total templates per sample. A correlation with a Spearman r of roughly 0.61 was found between V-gene usage by flow cytometry and V-gene usage by TCRB sequencing. TCRdb obtained this table from immuneACCESS and retained in-frame rearrangements with V and J assigned. These tables miss some clones; where compared with another copy, unresolved V genes account for less than half of the shortfall, and the remainder is unexplained. D and trimming were read from the DNA, whereas the V and J calls and clone size are those reported in that table. Within this sample are under 35,000 clones, with 85% to 90% of them counted one time only. The ten largest clones represent around 10% of the sample.

CDR1 and CDR2 were assigned from the germline V gene as SGDLS and YYNGEE. Trimming costs V 7 bases and J 8 bases, and their ends lie 18 bases apart. From the cysteine up to the phenylalanine, the CDR3 has a length of 13 residues. Only the CDR3 DNA stays, 39 bases, in frame from base 1. The sequence came from an adult with rheumatoid arthritis. The V and J segments used are TRBV9 and TRBJ1-2; a weak D assignment points to TRBD1 (6 bases agree). The sample comprised CD8+ T cells sorted from blood. The DNA sequence is TGTGCCAGCGGCCCTCAGGGGCTACAAGGCTACACCTTC. Translated, this is CASGPQGLQGYTF.